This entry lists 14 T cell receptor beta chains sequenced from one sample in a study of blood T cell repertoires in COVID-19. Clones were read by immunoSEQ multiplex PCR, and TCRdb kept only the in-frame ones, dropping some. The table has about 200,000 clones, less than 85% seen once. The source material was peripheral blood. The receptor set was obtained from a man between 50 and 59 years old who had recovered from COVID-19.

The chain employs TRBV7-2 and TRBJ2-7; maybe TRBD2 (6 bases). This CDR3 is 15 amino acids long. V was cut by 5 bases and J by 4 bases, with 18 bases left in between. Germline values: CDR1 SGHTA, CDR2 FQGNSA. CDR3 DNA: TGTGCCAGCAGCCGGTCGGCGGGAATAGTTTACGAGCAGTACTTC. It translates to CASSRSAGIVYEQYF.

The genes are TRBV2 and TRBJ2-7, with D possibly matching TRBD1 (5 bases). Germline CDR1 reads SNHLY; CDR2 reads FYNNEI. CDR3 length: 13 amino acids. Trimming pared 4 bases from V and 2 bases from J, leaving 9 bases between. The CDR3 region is CASSARATYEQYF. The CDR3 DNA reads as TGTGCCAGCAGTGCCAGGGCTACCTACGAGCAGTACTTC.

DNA for the CDR3: TGCGCCAGCAGCGTTCTGGCGGTCGTAGCAGATACGCAGTATTTT. Its protein is CASSVLAVVADTQYF. The V call is TRBV4-3, the J call TRBJ2-3; D call uncertain. The CDR3 runs 15 residues. Trimming shortened V by 5 bases and J by 4 bases, and 16 bases separated the two germline ends. Germline CDR1 and CDR2: LGHNA and YSLEER.

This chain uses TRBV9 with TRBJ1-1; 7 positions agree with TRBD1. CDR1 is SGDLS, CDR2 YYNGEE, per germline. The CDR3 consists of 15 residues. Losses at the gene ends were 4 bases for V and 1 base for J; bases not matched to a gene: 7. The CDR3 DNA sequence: TGTGCCAGCAGCCCTCTAGGGGGCCCGAACACTGAAGCTTTCTTT. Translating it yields CASSPLGGPNTEAFF.

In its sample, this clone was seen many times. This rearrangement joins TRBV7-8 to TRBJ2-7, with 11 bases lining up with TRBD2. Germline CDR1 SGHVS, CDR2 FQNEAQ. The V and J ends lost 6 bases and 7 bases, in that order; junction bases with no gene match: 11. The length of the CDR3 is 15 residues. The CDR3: CASRSILAGESEQYF. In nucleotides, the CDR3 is TGTGCCAGCAGGAGTATACTAGCGGGAGAGTCGGAGCAGTACTTC.

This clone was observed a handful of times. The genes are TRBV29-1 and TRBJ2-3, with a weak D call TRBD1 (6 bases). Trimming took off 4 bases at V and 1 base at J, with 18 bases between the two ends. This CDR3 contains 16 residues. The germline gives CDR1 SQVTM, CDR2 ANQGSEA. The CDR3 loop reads CSVATQGSLRTDTQYF. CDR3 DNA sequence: TGCAGCGTTGCCACACAGGGATCCCTCCGCACAGATACGCAGTATTTT.

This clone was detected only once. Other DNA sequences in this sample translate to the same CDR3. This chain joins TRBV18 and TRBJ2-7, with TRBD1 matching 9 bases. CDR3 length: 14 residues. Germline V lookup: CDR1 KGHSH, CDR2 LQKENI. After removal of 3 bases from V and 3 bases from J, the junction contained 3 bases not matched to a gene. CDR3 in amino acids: CASSPRQGVYEQYF. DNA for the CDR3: TGTGCCAGCTCACCCCGACAGGGGGTCTACGAGCAGTACTTC.

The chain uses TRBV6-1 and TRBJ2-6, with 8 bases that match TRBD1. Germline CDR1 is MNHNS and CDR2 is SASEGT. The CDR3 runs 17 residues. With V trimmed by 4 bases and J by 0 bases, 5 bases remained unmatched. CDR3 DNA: TGTGCCAGCAGTGCCCAGGGGGCGAGCTCTGGGGCCAACGTCCTGACTTTC. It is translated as CASSAQGASSGANVLTF.

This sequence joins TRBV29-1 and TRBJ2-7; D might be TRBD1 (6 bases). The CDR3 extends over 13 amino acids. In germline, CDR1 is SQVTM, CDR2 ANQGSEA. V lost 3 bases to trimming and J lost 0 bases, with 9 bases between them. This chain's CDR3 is CSVEDSSSYEQYF. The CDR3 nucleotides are TGCAGCGTTGAGGACAGTAGCTCCTACGAGCAGTACTTC.

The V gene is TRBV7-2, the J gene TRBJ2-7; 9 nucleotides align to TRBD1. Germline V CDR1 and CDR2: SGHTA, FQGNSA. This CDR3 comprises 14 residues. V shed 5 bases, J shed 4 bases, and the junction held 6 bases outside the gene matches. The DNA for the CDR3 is TGTGCCAGCAGCCCACGGACAGGGGCGTACGAGCAGTACTTC. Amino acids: CASSPRTGAYEQYF.

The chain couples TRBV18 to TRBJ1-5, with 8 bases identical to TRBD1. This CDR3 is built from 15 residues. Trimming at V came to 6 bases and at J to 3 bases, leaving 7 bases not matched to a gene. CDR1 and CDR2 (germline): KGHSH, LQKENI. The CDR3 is CASSPAGGLNQPQHF. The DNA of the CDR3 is TGTGCCAGCTCTCCCGCAGGGGGCCTCAATCAGCCCCAGCATTTT.

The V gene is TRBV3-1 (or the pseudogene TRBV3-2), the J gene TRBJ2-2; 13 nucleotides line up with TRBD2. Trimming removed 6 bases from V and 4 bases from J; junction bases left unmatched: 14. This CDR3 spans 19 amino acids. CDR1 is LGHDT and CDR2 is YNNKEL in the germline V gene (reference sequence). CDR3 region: CASRLRTSGSPVATGELFF. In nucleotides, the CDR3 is TGTGCCAGCAGACTAAGGACTAGCGGGAGTCCCGTTGCCACCGGGGAGCTGTTTTTT.

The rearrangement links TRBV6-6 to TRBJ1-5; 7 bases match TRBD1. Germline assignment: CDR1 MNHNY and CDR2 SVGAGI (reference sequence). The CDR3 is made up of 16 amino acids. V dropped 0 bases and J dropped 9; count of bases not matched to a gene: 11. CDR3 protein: CASSYSTGTFGMPQHF. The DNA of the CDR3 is TGTGCCAGCAGTTACTCGACAGGGACGTTTGGGATGCCCCAGCATTTT.

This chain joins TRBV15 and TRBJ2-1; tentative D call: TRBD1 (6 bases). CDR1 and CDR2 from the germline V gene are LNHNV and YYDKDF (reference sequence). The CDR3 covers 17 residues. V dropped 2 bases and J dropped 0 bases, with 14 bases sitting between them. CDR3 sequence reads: CATSRFGTTSSYNEQFF. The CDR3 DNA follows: TGTGCCACCAGCAGATTTGGGACAACGAGCTCCTACAATGAGCAGTTCTTC.